The 23 T cell receptor beta chains given below trace back to one sample, sequenced in a study of T cells expressing NK-cell markers (dated by TCRdb to about 2020). Libraries were prepared through 5' RACE. The sequencing machine was an Illumina HiSeq 2000. TCRdb reprocessed the reads and assigns one entry to each CDR3 protein sequence, leaving out DNA. In this sample's table one finds roughly 180,000 distinct CDR3 sequences. The top ten hold around 18% of the sample. Sequences were obtained from blood T cells: a sorted CD56 or NKG2C T cell subset, CD4+ or CD8+ T cells, or bulk PBMC T cells (not recorded which). These TCRs come from a woman between 18 and 70 years old in good health.

This chain links TRBV5-1 with TRBJ2-7; the TCRdb D gene call, TRBD1, has no DNA to confirm it. The CDR3 spans 15 residues. CDR1 SGHRS and CDR2 YFSETQ come from the germline V gene. The CDR3 loop is CASSEAPGQGGEQYF.

The V call is TRBV12-3 or TRBV12-4, the J call TRBJ1-2; the D call from TCRdb, TRBD1, cannot be confirmed without DNA. The CDR3 sequence is 16 residues long. Here the CDR3 reads CASRPRGLPLNYGYTF.

The CDR3 loop is CASSPQRGGLVEQFF. V and J are TRBV5-1 and TRBJ2-1; without DNA, the TCRdb call of TRBD2 cannot be checked. This CDR3 spans 15 amino acids. Germline V CDR1 and CDR2: SGHRS, YFSETQ.

This chain joins TRBV29-1 and TRBJ2-5; TCRdb's D call of TRBD1 is untestable without DNA. CDR3 length equals 12 residues. Per the germline V gene, CDR1 is SQVTM and CDR2 is ANQGSEA. The CDR3 sequence is CSVASGVETQYF.

V usage is TRBV3-1 and J usage is TRBJ2-2; TCRdb's assignment of TRBD2 cannot be checked, as there is no DNA. Germline V lookup: CDR1 LGHDT, CDR2 YNNKEL (reference sequence). This CDR3 comprises 21 residues. CDR3 sequence: CASSQDHGLAGTRANTGELFF.

The rearrangement joins TRBV29-1 to TRBJ2-5; TCRdb names TRBD1, which stays unverified in the absence of DNA. This CDR3 region has 14 residues. Per germline, CDR1 SQVTM and CDR2 ANQGSEA. CDR3 loop: CSVVPKLNKETQYF.

This chain uses TRBV7-8 with TRBJ2-7; the TCRdb call, TRBD2, lacks DNA for checking. The germline V gene has CDR1 SGHVS and CDR2 FQNEAQ. The CDR3 runs to 15 residues. The CDR3 sequence: CASAARTLSSYEQYF.

The V call is TRBV20-1, the J call TRBJ2-1; the TRBD1 assignment by TCRdb is unverifiable without DNA. Looked up from germline, CDR1 is DFQATT and CDR2 is SNEGSKA (reference sequence). The CDR3 is 14 residues long. The CDR3 spells CSVPGRGANNEQFF.

The J gene is TRBJ2-1, the V gene TRBV20-1; TCRdb picks TRBD2, but there is no DNA to check that call. Germline V lookup: CDR1 DFQATT, CDR2 SNEGSKA (reference sequence). This CDR3 has 16 residues. The CDR3 sequence is CSVPSRWEGRNNEQFF.

The chain combines TRBV6-5 with TRBJ2-3; as DNA is missing, the TRBD2 call by TCRdb cannot be tested. The length of the CDR3 is 15 residues. Per the germline V gene, CDR1 is MNHEY and CDR2 is SVGAGI. This CDR3 reads CASSYGEEGTDTQYF.

J is TRBJ2-7 and V is TRBV7-2; there is no DNA to check the TCRdb D call of TRBD2. The CDR3 extends over 13 amino acids. CDR1 is SGHTA and CDR2 is FQGNSA in the germline V gene. The CDR3 here is CASSWARTYEQYF.

V usage is TRBV6-5 and J usage is TRBJ1-1. The germline CDR1 and CDR2 sequences are MNHEY and SVGAGI. The CDR3 runs 15 residues. CDR3 sequence: CASSYSMGVNTEAFF.

The chain is built from TRBV6-5 and TRBJ1-1. Germline lookup yields CDR1 MNHEY and CDR2 SVGAGI. The CDR3 consists of 17 residues. CDR3 in amino acids: CASSYLPSTGLNTEAFF.

The genes are TRBV4-1 and TRBJ1-2. Germline V gives CDR1 MGHRA, CDR2 YSYEKL. CDR3 length equals 15 residues. This CDR3 is CASSQADGMDYGYTF.

The V and J genes are TRBV9 and TRBJ2-1; TCRdb's D call of TRBD1 is untestable without DNA. Germline V gives CDR1 SGDLS, CDR2 YYNGEE. This CDR3 is 15 amino acids long. This chain's CDR3 is CASSVVYLPGNEQFF.

The chain links TRBV7-7 to TRBJ2-5; TCRdb proposes TRBD2, but this gene call is untestable without DNA. This CDR3 spans 18 amino acids. Germline assignment: CDR1 SSHAT and CDR2 FNYEAQ (reference sequence). CDR3 amino acids: CASSLRLAGGPVRETQYF.

The chain employs TRBV2 and TRBJ2-1; the TCRdb D gene call, TRBD2, has no DNA to confirm it. The germline gives CDR1 SNHLY, CDR2 FYNNEI. The CDR3 runs 19 residues. The CDR3 here is CASSTPGLAGVKGWIEQFF.

The chain is built from TRBV7-3 and TRBJ1-6; the TCRdb call, TRBD1, lacks DNA for checking. CDR1 and CDR2 (germline): SGHTA, FQGTGA. The CDR3 totals 14 residues. CDR3 sequence: CASSMGQRDSPLHF.

The chain links TRBV5-1 to TRBJ2-7; with no DNA, the TCRdb D assignment of TRBD2 cannot be verified. The CDR3 totals 15 residues. The V gene's germline CDR1 is SGHRS and CDR2 YFSETQ. Here the CDR3 reads CASSSRPGGSDEQYF.

The J gene is TRBJ1-1, the V gene TRBV12-3 or TRBV12-4. The CDR3 has 18 amino acids. The CDR3 sequence is CASSPLVEAELVNTEAFF.

This CDR3 reads CASSQDPRVMFF. This sequence joins TRBV4-2 and TRBJ1-4. From germline, CDR1 is LGHNA and CDR2 YNFKEQ. This CDR3 has 12 amino acids.

The chain recombines TRBV19 with TRBJ1-2; TCRdb indicates TRBD1, and absent DNA this call remains unverified. Germline assignment: CDR1 LNHDA and CDR2 SQIVND (reference sequence). The CDR3 is made up of 13 amino acids. The CDR3 sequence is CASNLKGNYGYTF.

The chain employs TRBV18 and TRBJ1-2. Germline CDR1 KGHSH, CDR2 LQKENI. CDR3 size: 13 residues. CDR3 loop: CASSPGEYQGYTF. The variable domain in full, completed from reference TRBV18 and TRBJ1-2, reads NAGVMQNPRHLVRRRGQEARLRCSPMKGHSHVYWYRQLPEEGLKFMVYLQKENIIDESGMPKERFSAEFPKEGPSILRIQQVVRGDSAAYFCASSPGEYQGYTFGSGTRLTVV.